This T cell receptor (beta chain) was documented in a study of T cells in Graves' hyperthyroidism and ophthalmopathy. The CDR3 is 15 residues long. CDR1 is SGHRS and CDR2 is YFSETQ in the germline V gene. V was clipped by 4 bases and J by 4 bases, with 18 bases between them. Researchers amplified the TCR beta CDR3 regions from RNA transcripts. HTBI primers were used for first-round RT-PCR of the TCR CDR3. TCRdb re-called the multiplex PCR reads with MiXCR, one entry per CDR3 protein. The data show more than 650,000 distinct CDR3 sequences, with 12% to 15% seen just once and about a tenth held by the top ten. This clonotype was counted ten times or more.

The sequence derives from a woman aged 18 to 35 with Graves' hyperthyroidism. The rearrangement joins TRBV5-1 to TRBJ2-7; possible D gene TRBD2, 6 bases. The source material was blood. The CDR3 sequence: CASSQQYTAGYEQYF. The DNA for the CDR3 is TGCGCCAGCAGCCAACAATATACGGCGGGGTACGAGCAGTACTTC.